The 7 T cell receptor beta chains given below trace back to one sample, sequenced in a study of T cell responses to AZD1222 COVID-19 vaccine. TCRdb keeps only in-frame clones here, not all; method: immunoSEQ multiplex PCR. The sample yields about 130,000 clones, over 80% seen once. Sequencing used peripheral blood, obtained on day 0 of AZD1222 vaccination. The receptor source for this set is an adult in good health.

This chain connects TRBV9 to TRBJ2-7; possible D gene TRBD1, 5 bases. V was clipped by 1 base and J by 1 base, with 12 bases between them. The germline gives CDR1 SGDLS, CDR2 YYNGEE. The CDR3 totals 15 residues. CDR3 DNA sequence: TGTGCCAGCAGCGTAACCCCGACAGCTTCCTACGAGCAGTACTTC. The encoded protein is CASSVTPTASYEQYF.

The chain is built from TRBV7-2 and TRBJ1-5; 10 bases match TRBD1. Germline V gene data show CDR1 as SGHTA and CDR2 as FQGNSA. CDR3 length: 17 residues. V was clipped by 5 bases and J by 8 bases; unmatched bases: 15. In DNA, the CDR3 is TGTGCCAGCAGCCCCGGAGGTTGGGACAGGGGTTCGAAGCCCCAGCATTTT. It encodes CASSPGGWDRGSKPQHF.

The table lists this clone with a few counts. The chain links TRBV19 to TRBJ2-5, with 13 positions matching TRBD2. CDR1 and CDR2 (germline): LNHDA, SQIVND (reference sequence). J gave up 4 bases and V 0 bases, and 8 bases lay outside the gene matches. The CDR3 is made up of 18 amino acids. CDR3 protein: CASSIDHLGLAGPETQYF. The DNA for the CDR3 is TGTGCCAGTAGTATAGACCATTTGGGACTAGCGGGGCCAGAGACCCAGTACTTC. Filled out from reference TRBV19 and TRBJ2-5, the complete variable domain reads DGGITQSPKYLFRKEGQNVTLSCEQNLNHDAMYWYRQDPGQGLRLIYYSQIVNDFQKGDIAEGYSVSREKKESFPLTVTSAQKNPTAFYLCASSIDHLGLAGPETQYFGPGTRLLVL.

The rearrangement joins TRBV30 to TRBJ2-1; D is ambiguous. Germline lookup yields CDR1 GTSNPN and CDR2 SVGIG (reference sequence). The CDR3 is 15 residues long. The ends were cut back, 0 bases at V and 3 bases at J, with 12 bases in the middle. The CDR3 here is CAWSVGFSNYNEQFF. CDR3 DNA sequence: TGTGCCTGGAGTGTAGGGTTCAGCAACTACAATGAGCAGTTCTTC.

CDR3 DNA: TGTGCCTGGAGTCTGGCAGGGGGCCGTTTTGTTTCACCCCTCCACTTT. Translation gives CAWSLAGGRFVSPLHF. The genes are TRBV30 and TRBJ1-6; TRBD1 aligns across 8 bases. The germline V gene has CDR1 GTSNPN and CDR2 SVGIG (reference sequence). V lost 2 bases, J lost 9 bases, and 12 bases stayed unmatched. The CDR3 spans 16 residues.

This chain uses TRBV4-2 with TRBJ2-7; D is possibly TRBD2 (6 bases). This CDR3 has 17 residues. Germline-derived CDR1 and CDR2 are LGHNA and YNFKEQ. Trimming left V 0 bases short and J 2 bases short, with 17 bases between. CDR3 DNA sequence: TGTGCCAGCAGCCAAGATCGATTCAGCGGGTATCCCTACGAGCAGTACTTC. As protein: CASSQDRFSGYPYEQYF.

The rearrangement joins TRBV5-1 to TRBJ1-1; tentative D call: TRBD1 (5 bases). Trimming removed 4 bases at V and 0 bases at J, with 13 bases between. The CDR3 totals 15 residues. The germline V gene has CDR1 SGHRS and CDR2 YFSETQ. CDR3 nucleotide sequence: TGCGCCAGCAGCGGCTCCCCAGGGCTGAACACTGAAGCTTTCTTT. Protein: CASSGSPGLNTEAFF.